This T cell receptor (beta chain) was sequenced during a study of blood T cell repertoires in COVID-19. About the research overall: In each case, the material was cDNA or gDNA derived from T cells, B-cell-depleted T cells, or PBMCs.

Germline V gene sequence: CDR1 SGHNT, CDR2 YENEEA. This CDR3 has 14 residues. Unmatched junction bases numbered 6, after V lost 5 bases and J lost 10 bases. Per the original methods: Amplification of reference gene primers was used by the study to estimate nucleated cell counts. Sequencing used immunoSEQ multiplex PCR; TCRdb keeps in-frame clones, though not all of them. V, J and clone size are those of that table, while D and trimming were read from the DNA. The sample comprises under 200,000 clones, roughly 80% of which are singletons, and about 3% rests with the top ten. Sequenced material: peripheral blood. The J gene is TRBJ1-6, the V gene TRBV11-3; 9 bases are shared with TRBD1. The receptor comes from a man between 65 and 80 years old with acute or convalescent COVID-19. The DNA of the CDR3 is TGTGCCAGCAGCGACGGACAGGGGAACTCACCCCTCCACTTT. Translation gives CASSDGQGNSPLHF.